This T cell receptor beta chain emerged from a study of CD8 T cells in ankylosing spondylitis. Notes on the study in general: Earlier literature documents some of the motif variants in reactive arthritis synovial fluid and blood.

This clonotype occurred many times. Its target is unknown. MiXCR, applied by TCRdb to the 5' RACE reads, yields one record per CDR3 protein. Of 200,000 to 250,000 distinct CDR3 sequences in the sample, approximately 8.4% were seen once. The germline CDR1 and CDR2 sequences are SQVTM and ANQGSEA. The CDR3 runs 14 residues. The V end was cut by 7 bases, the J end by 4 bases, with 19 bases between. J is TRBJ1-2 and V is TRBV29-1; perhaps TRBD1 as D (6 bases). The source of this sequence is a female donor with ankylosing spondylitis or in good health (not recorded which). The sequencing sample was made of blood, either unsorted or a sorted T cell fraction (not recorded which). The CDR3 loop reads CSAEIGGPVYGYTF. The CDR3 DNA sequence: TGCAGCGCCGAGATCGGGGGCCCCGTCTATGGCTACACCTTC.